The rows below give T cell receptor beta chains drawn from one sample of a study of persistence of HIV-infected CD4 T cells. The data were produced by immunoSEQ multiplex PCR, yet TCRdb's version contains in-frame clones alone and is incomplete. The profile shows 10,000 to 15,000 clones, approximately 75% of them singletons. Their target antigens are unknown. The starting material was CD4+ T cells sorted from PBMCs after 18-hour stimulation, obtained from a patient who received antiretroviral therapy. Source of these receptors: an adult man with HIV who was CMV-seropositive. Each CDR3 is given with its conserved first and last residue. The order of the fields is D gene, clone size, V gene, J gene, CDR3 DNA, CDR3 protein. The D gene is left open where the match is weak. Clone size, where shown, is once, few, many, or a class for clones that have expanded.

NA	NA	TRBV15	TRBJ1-5	TGTGCCACAGGGCGCCCCGACAAGAATCAGCCCCAGCATTTT	CATGRPDKNQPQHF
NA	NA	TRBV4-1	TRBJ2-7	TGCGCCAGCAGCCAATATAAACTTTCATACGAGCAGTACTTC	CASSQYKLSYEQYF
TRBD1	NA	TRBV28	TRBJ1-6	TGTGCCAGCAGCTACACCGGGACAGTAATTTCACCCCTCCACTTT	CASSYTGTVISPLHF
NA	NA	TRBV5-1	TRBJ1-1	TGCGCCAGCAGCTGGGACATTATGAACACTGAAGCTTTCTTT	CASSWDIMNTEAFF
TRBD2	NA	TRBV2	TRBJ2-7	TGTGCCAGCAGTGCCCTCGGCGGGGGGGTCTACGAGCAGTACTTC	CASSALGGGVYEQYF
TRBD2	few	TRBV3-1/TRBV3-2	TRBJ2-1	TGTGCCAGCAGCCAAGTTTCCCGGACTAGCGGGGGCAATGAGCAGTTCTTC	CASSQVSRTSGGNEQFF
TRBD1	NA	TRBV19	TRBJ1-5	TGTGCCAGTATGACAGGGCCTAGCAATCAGCCCCAGCATTTT	CASMTGPSNQPQHF
NA	NA	TRBV19	TRBJ2-2	TGTGCCAGTAGTATAAAGGGCCCACAGGGGGGGCCCGGGGAGCTGTTTTTT	CASSIKGPQGGPGELFF
NA	NA	TRBV4-1	TRBJ2-2	TGCGCCAGCAGCCAAGAAGGGAGGCAGGTCAGCGGGGAGCTGTTTTTT	CASSQEGRQVSGELFF
NA	once	TRBV5-1	TRBJ2-2	TGCGCCAGCAGCTGGGGACTGGGCACCGGGGAGCTGTTTTTT	CASSWGLGTGELFF
NA	few	TRBV5-1	TRBJ2-7	TGCGCCAGCAGCCCCCTTGGGCAGGGTACCTACGAGCAGTACTTC	CASSPLGQGTYEQYF
TRBD1	once	TRBV5-1	TRBJ2-2	TGCGCCAGCAGCTTCGAATGGACAGGGAACACCGGGGAGCTGTTTTTT	CASSFEWTGNTGELFF
TRBD1	NA	TRBV10-3	TRBJ2-7	TGTGCCATCAGTGGGACAGGCCCCTACGAGCAGTACTTC	CAISGTGPYEQYF